These 10 T cell receptor beta chains came from one sample sequenced in a study of T cell repertoires in cytomegalovirus infection. TCRdb used MiXCR to reprocess the reads, holding one entry per CDR3 protein. The table has 350,000 to 450,000 distinct CDR3 sequences, roughly 18% seen once. Sequenced input: PBMCs. The receptors shown here come from a human donor in good health (CMV status not recorded). Some clones in this sample may be carry-over from other donors' samples.

This chain joins TRBV20-1 and TRBJ1-5, with 8 bases fitting TRBD1. Looked up from germline, CDR1 is DFQATT and CDR2 is SNEGSKA (reference sequence). The CDR3 runs 14 residues. The junction had 8 bases not matched to a gene; V was cut back by 6 bases and J by 4 bases. The CDR3: CSAWGQDDNQPQHF. CDR3 coding DNA: TGCAGTGCCTGGGGACAGGACGATAATCAGCCCCAGCATTTT.

Comments on this clonotype: At one boundary the junction diverges from the germline segment, which might be a read error. The chain joins TRBV6-1 to TRBJ2-1; D gene ambiguous. Germline CDR1 and CDR2: MNHNS and SASEGT. This CDR3 contains 11 residues. The CDR3 DNA reads TGTGCCAGCAGGGAAGATATACTACAGTTCTTC. Its protein is CASREDILQFF.

In this sample, this clonotype turned up many times. It is unclear where the CDR3 begins or ends on the DNA, so no DNA is shown, and the CDR3 is as TCRdb lists it. The chain carries TRBV10-1 and TRBJ1-3. From germline, CDR1 is WNHNN and CDR2 SYGVQD (reference sequence). Both ends counted, the CDR3 spans 13 residues. This CDR3 reads CASSSSDRNTIYF.

The chain joins TRBV20-1 to TRBJ2-1; 13 bases agree with TRBD2. J was trimmed by 4 bases and V by 3 bases; bases with no gene match: 12. In germline, CDR1 is DFQATT, CDR2 SNEGSKA (reference sequence). The CDR3 length is 18 residues. The CDR3 nucleotides read TGCAGTGCTAGTTCCTTGGTGACTAGCGGGGGGCTATACAATGAGCAGTTCTTC. This sequence encodes CSASSLVTSGGLYNEQFF.

This clonotype was seen repeatedly, ten times or more. The chain recombines TRBV7-2 with TRBJ2-3; no reliable D call. CDR1 SGHTA and CDR2 FQGNSA come from the germline V gene. V shed 0 bases and J shed 10 bases, with 11 bases lying between them. The length of the CDR3 is 13 residues. For the CDR3, the DNA is TGTGCCAGCAGCTTAGCCGGCGTTGTGTCGCAGTATTTT. Residues: CASSLAGVVSQYF.

The genes are TRBV7-4 and TRBJ1-2; 8 bases fit TRBD1. Germline V lookup: CDR1 SGHVT, CDR2 SQSDAQ. With 5 bases clipped from V and 4 bases from J, the junction kept 9 bases outside the gene matches. This CDR3 comprises 15 residues. The CDR3 reads CASSGRGQVIYGYTF. The CDR3 bases are TGTGCCAGCAGCGGTAGGGGACAGGTCATCTATGGCTACACCTTC.

The chain combines TRBV19 with TRBJ2-2; 11 positions match TRBD2. Germline CDR1 and CDR2: LNHDA and SQIVND (reference sequence). The CDR3 totals 15 residues. Trimming removed 5 bases from V and 6 bases from J; junction bases left unmatched: 5. The CDR3 is CASSVTSGSPGELFF. For the CDR3, the DNA is TGTGCCAGTAGTGTAACTAGCGGGAGTCCCGGGGAGCTGTTTTTT.

This clonotype is a singleton in its sample. The chain couples TRBV5-5 to TRBJ2-7, with D hard to call. The CDR3 is 15 residues long. Trimming took 4 bases from V and 0 from J, leaving 14 bases between them. Per germline, CDR1 SGHKS and CDR2 YYEKEE (reference sequence). CDR3 region: CASSPRRLSSYEQYF. The DNA of the CDR3 is TGTGCCAGCAGCCCAAGGAGATTGAGCTCCTACGAGCAGTACTTC.

This clonotype was seen more than once but under ten times. The gene calls are TRBV2 and TRBJ2-1; D call uncertain. Trimming removed 1 base from V and 5 bases from J, with 9 bases in between. The CDR3 runs 14 residues. Germline V gene lookup returns CDR1 SNHLY and CDR2 FYNNEI. The CDR3 reads CASSEETVHNEQFF. In nucleotides, the CDR3 is TGTGCCAGCAGTGAAGAGACCGTACACAATGAGCAGTTCTTC.

This clonotype was found a few times. The V call is TRBV7-9, the J call TRBJ2-7; D is perhaps TRBD1 (6 bases). The germline gives CDR1 SEHNR, CDR2 FQNEAQ (reference sequence). The CDR3 is made up of 15 amino acids. Deletions cut 5 bases from V and 4 bases from J, with 18 bases between. CDR3 DNA: TGTGCCAGCAGCCACCTGGAACAGGGTGATTACGAGCAGTACTTC. Its translation: CASSHLEQGDYEQYF. Together with reference TRBV7-9 and TRBJ2-7, the CDR3 gives the full variable domain: DTGVSQNPRHKITKRGQNVTFRCDPISEHNRLYWYRQTLGQGPEFLTYFQNEAQLEKSRLLSDRFSAERPKGSFSTLEIQRTEQGDSAMYLCASSHLEQGDYEQYFGPGTRLTVT.